The next 31 T cell receptor beta chains were all read from a single sample in a study of T-cell reconstitution after alpha-beta-depleted transplantation in children. Preparing the TCRbeta library involved the use of unique molecular identifiers. MiXCR, applied by TCRdb to the PCR reads, yields one record per CDR3 protein. The profile shows 250,000 to 350,000 distinct CDR3 sequences, almost 10% of them singletons. The specimen comprised PBMCs from the stem cell graft donor, sampled from the stem cell graft. All receptors derive from a human donor who donated a stem cell graft to a child with SCID.

CDR3 bases: TGTGCCAGCAGCTTTTCCAGCGGCACAGATACGCAGTATTTT. Amino acids: CASSFSSGTDTQYF. This chain links TRBV7-3 with TRBJ2-3, with D uncertain. In germline, CDR1 is SGHTA, CDR2 FQGTGA. V was pared by 3 bases and J by 1 base, with 8 bases between. The CDR3 has 14 amino acids.

The chain employs TRBV15 and TRBJ2-3, with D possibly TRBD1 on 5 matching bases. The CDR3 has 15 residues. Trimming removed 0 bases at V and 3 bases at J, with 10 bases between. In germline, CDR1 is LNHNV, CDR2 YYDKDF (reference sequence). The CDR3 region is CATSREGRVTDTQYF. The DNA of the CDR3 is TGTGCCACCAGCAGAGAGGGCAGGGTGACAGATACGCAGTATTTT.

This clonotype was recorded at least ten times. This chain uses TRBV6-5 with TRBJ2-3; D ambiguous. Germline V gene lookup returns CDR1 MNHEY and CDR2 SVGAGI. The CDR3 covers 12 residues. Trimming removed 6 bases at V and 3 bases at J, with 7 bases between. The CDR3 is CASSPNTDTQYF. The CDR3 DNA follows: TGTGCCAGCAGCCCCAATACAGATACGCAGTATTTT.

The rearrangement uses TRBV20-1 and TRBJ2-1; 10 nucleotides line up with TRBD2. Germline values: CDR1 DFQATT, CDR2 SNEGSKA (reference sequence). J gave up 6 bases and V 3 bases, and 11 bases lay outside the gene matches. This CDR3 comprises 16 residues. The CDR3 DNA is TGCAGTGCTAGCCCAAGTGAGCGGGGGGGCTTCAATGAGCAGTTCTTC. It codes for CSASPSERGGFNEQFF.

This clonotype appeared a single time. This chain uses TRBV12-3 or TRBV12-4 with TRBJ2-2, with D perhaps assigned TRBD1 or TRBD2 (5 bases each). The CDR3 spans 16 residues. V was trimmed by 5 bases and J by 0 bases, leaving 13 bases between them. CDR3: CASSRTGTANTGELFF. CDR3 nucleotides: TGTGCCAGCAGTCGCACCGGGACGGCGAACACCGGGGAGCTGTTTTTT.

This clonotype was recorded a few times. The V gene is TRBV27, the J gene TRBJ2-7, with 7 bases lining up with TRBD1. This CDR3 has 14 residues. Trimming removed 6 bases from V and 2 bases from J; junction bases left unmatched: 7. CDR1 is MNHEY, CDR2 SMNVEV, per germline (reference sequence). The CDR3 here is CASSLPDRPYEQYF. CDR3 DNA sequence: TGTGCCAGCAGCCTACCGGACAGGCCCTACGAGCAGTACTTC.

This clonotype occurred a few times. V and J are TRBV11-1 and TRBJ2-1, with D possibly matching TRBD2 (7 bases). From germline, CDR1 is SGHAT and CDR2 FQDESV (reference sequence). The CDR3 is 19 amino acids. Trimming left V 7 bases short and J 6 bases short, with 31 bases between. This CDR3 reads CASTGPAGASSEGGNEQFF. The CDR3, as DNA: TGTGCCAGCACCGGACCCGCGGGGGCCTCGTCCGAGGGGGGCAATGAGCAGTTCTTC.

Ten or more counts support this clonotype. This rearrangement joins TRBV12-3 or TRBV12-4 to TRBJ2-7, with a weak D call TRBD2 (6 bases). This CDR3 comprises 13 residues. The germline V and J ends were trimmed by 5 bases and 3 bases, with 11 bases remaining between them. CDR3 sequence: CASSRETDYEQYF. CDR3 sequence (DNA): TGTGCCAGCAGTCGGGAGACAGACTACGAGCAGTACTTC.

This clonotype has just a few counts. The chain has TRBV6-1 and TRBJ2-7, with D unresolved. V was clipped by 6 bases and J by 2 bases, with 14 bases between them. Germline V gene lookup returns CDR1 MNHNS and CDR2 SASEGT. The CDR3 runs 14 residues. The CDR3 DNA sequence: TGTGCCAGCAGCACATCCGAGTTCACCTACGAGCAGTACTTC. Protein product: CASSTSEFTYEQYF.

This clonotype showed up many times. The DNA of the CDR3 is TGCGCCAGCTTTCTAGGAGGGAAAAATGAGCAGTTCTTC. The encoded protein is CASFLGGKNEQFF. The chain couples TRBV5-1 to TRBJ2-1; TRBD2 is a possible D gene (6 bases). V lost 7 bases, J lost 7 bases, and 15 bases lay in between. Germline loops: CDR1 SGHRS, CDR2 YFSETQ. CDR3 size: 13 residues.

There are many counts of this clonotype. The chain joins TRBV12-3 or TRBV12-4 to TRBJ1-1; TRBD1 matches at 7 bases. The CDR3 is made up of 15 amino acids. The V and J ends lost 4 bases and 1 base, in that order; junction bases with no gene match: 6. The chain's CDR3 is CASSSYRGGNTEAFF. The CDR3 bases are TGTGCCAGCAGTTCCTACAGGGGCGGGAACACTGAAGCTTTCTTT.

This clonotype appeared a few times. This chain links TRBV29-1 with TRBJ2-7; 8 bases line up with TRBD1. CDR3 length equals 12 residues. Germline lookup yields CDR1 SQVTM and CDR2 ANQGSEA. The trim removed 5 bases at V and 6 bases at J, leaving 6 bases unmatched. This CDR3 is CSVRTGTGEQYF. CDR3 sequence (DNA): TGCAGCGTTAGGACAGGGACCGGCGAGCAGTACTTC.

This clonotype was picked up a small number of times. The CDR3: CSVRGQEKETQYF. CDR3 DNA sequence: TGCAGCGTACGGGGACAGGAAAAAGAGACCCAGTACTTC. This chain uses TRBV29-1 with TRBJ2-5, with 8 bases matching TRBD1. The CDR3 is 13 residues long. Germline-derived CDR1 and CDR2 are SQVTM and ANQGSEA. The junction had 6 bases not matched to a gene; V was cut back by 6 bases and J by 3 bases.

The sample holds a few counts of this clonotype. The gene calls are TRBV4-1 and TRBJ1-3, with D perhaps matching TRBD1 (6 bases). The CDR3 extends over 16 amino acids. V was pared by 0 bases and J by 4 bases, with 13 bases between. The germline gives CDR1 MGHRA, CDR2 YSYEKL. The CDR3 protein is CASSQDLGGLGNTIYF. The CDR3, as DNA: TGCGCCAGCAGCCAAGATCTCGGGGGGCTGGGAAACACCATATATTTT.

The chain employs TRBV9 and TRBJ2-3; no firm D call. This CDR3 contains 14 residues. V was cut by 0 bases and J by 1 base, with 6 bases left in between. From germline, CDR1 is SGDLS and CDR2 YYNGEE. The chain's CDR3 is CASSVVSGTDTQYF. CDR3 DNA: TGTGCCAGCAGCGTAGTATCGGGCACAGATACGCAGTATTTT.

The chain uses TRBV20-1 and TRBJ2-5; no clear D gene. This CDR3 spans 13 amino acids. The germline V gene has CDR1 DFQATT and CDR2 SNEGSKA (reference sequence). The ends were cut back, 6 bases at V and 2 bases at J, with 13 bases in the middle. CDR3 sequence (DNA): TGCAGTGCCAAGAAAGGGATACAAGAGACCCAGTACTTC. This translates into CSAKKGIQETQYF.

The table lists this clonotype with many counts. This chain uses TRBV2 with TRBJ2-7, with TRBD1 as a possible D gene (5 bases). CDR3 length: 14 residues. Trimming left V 1 base short and J 3 bases short, with 10 bases between. Germline V lookup: CDR1 SNHLY, CDR2 FYNNEI. CDR3 protein: CASSEGQGVYEQYF. The DNA for the CDR3 is TGTGCCAGCAGTGAAGGGCAGGGTGTCTACGAGCAGTACTTC. The full variable domain, its missing parts supplied by reference TRBV2 and TRBJ2-7, is EPEVTQTPSHQVTQMGQEVILRCVPISNHLYFYWYRQILGQKVEFLVSFYNNEISEKSEIFDDQFSVERPDGSNFTLKIRSTKLEDSAMYFCASSEGQGVYEQYFGPGTRLTVT.

Only a few counts were recorded for this clonotype. This sequence joins TRBV4-1 and TRBJ1-1; possible D gene TRBD1, 5 bases. Trimming pared 2 bases from V and 3 bases from J, leaving 13 bases between. Germline lookup yields CDR1 MGHRA and CDR2 YSYEKL. The CDR3 covers 15 residues. The CDR3 is CASSQIGEGHTEAFF. The CDR3 region has the DNA TGCGCCAGCAGCCAAATTGGGGAGGGGCACACTGAAGCTTTCTTT.

The rearrangement uses TRBV5-1 and TRBJ2-7; 9 bases match TRBD2. The length of the CDR3 is 15 residues. The ends lost 0 bases at V and 3 bases at J; junction bases unmatched: 4. CDR1 and CDR2 from the germline V gene are SGHRS and YFSETQ. Here the CDR3 DNA reads TGCGCCAGCAGCTTGGATAGCGGGGGACTCTACGAGCAGTACTTC. This translates into CASSLDSGGLYEQYF.

This clonotype turned up a few times. The genes are TRBV12-3 or TRBV12-4 and TRBJ2-7, with 10 bases aligning to TRBD2. The CDR3 covers 13 residues. V shed 8 bases and J 2 bases; nucleotides not matched to a gene: 3. The DNA of the CDR3 is TGTGCCAGCCGACTAGCGGGCCCCTACGAGCAGTACTTC. Its protein is CASRLAGPYEQYF.

This clonotype was detected a few times. This chain connects TRBV5-1 to TRBJ2-2; no definite D call. The CDR3 loop spans 16 amino acids. Per the germline V gene, CDR1 is SGHRS and CDR2 is YFSETQ. Trimming stripped 6 bases from V and 7 bases from J, with 22 bases between. Here the CDR3 reads CASTPAESTKFGELFF. For the CDR3, the DNA is TGCGCCAGCACTCCCGCTGAATCTACTAAATTCGGGGAGCTGTTTTTT.

This rearrangement joins TRBV15 to TRBJ2-1; perhaps TRBD2 as D (5 bases). CDR1 and CDR2 (germline): LNHNV, YYDKDF (reference sequence). Trimming removed 5 bases at V and 8 bases at J, with 13 bases between. CDR3 length: 13 residues. The CDR3 protein is CATSARTGDEQFF. As DNA, the CDR3 is TGTGCCACCAGCGCCCGGACTGGGGATGAGCAGTTCTTC.

This clonotype was counted ten times or more. This chain uses TRBV29-1 with TRBJ1-1; no reliable D call. Germline V lookup: CDR1 SQVTM, CDR2 ANQGSEA. The germline V and J ends were trimmed by 4 bases and 8 bases, with 8 bases remaining between them. This CDR3 has 10 amino acids. The CDR3: CSVVGGEAFF. As DNA, the CDR3 is TGCAGCGTTGTAGGAGGCGAAGCTTTCTTT.

This clonotype was seen repeatedly, ten times or more. The chain couples TRBV27 to TRBJ2-3; D possibly corresponds to TRBD1 (5 bases). Germline assignment: CDR1 MNHEY and CDR2 SMNVEV (reference sequence). CDR3 length: 14 amino acids. Trimming took 3 bases from V and 7 from J, leaving 14 bases between them. In nucleotides, the CDR3 is TGTGCCAGCAGTTTCGGGCAGGGCGAGAATACGCAGTATTTT. It encodes CASSFGQGENTQYF.

This clonotype was seen only a few times. V and J are TRBV29-1 and TRBJ2-5; maybe TRBD2 (6 bases). Germline loops: CDR1 SQVTM, CDR2 ANQGSEA. The CDR3 is 16 residues long. The V and J ends lost 0 bases and 0 bases respectively, with 14 bases between them. CDR3 sequence (DNA): TGCAGCGTTGAAGAATCGTGGCGGGGACACCAAGAGACCCAGTACTTC. The encoded protein is CSVEESWRGHQETQYF. Full variable domain (rest looked up from reference TRBV29-1 and TRBJ2-5): SAVISQKPSRDICQRGTSLTIQCQVDSQVTMMFWYRQQPGQSLTLIATANQGSEATYESGFVIDKFPISRPNLTFSTLTVSNMSPEDSSIYLCSVEESWRGHQETQYFGPGTRLLVL.

The chain is built from TRBV10-3 and TRBJ1-2; D ambiguous. CDR3 size: 13 residues. V gave up 3 bases and J gave up 3 bases, with 8 bases separating them. Germline CDR1 ENHRY, CDR2 SYGVKD. The CDR3 DNA sequence: TGTGCCATCAGTGAAAGGGAGGACTATGGCTACACCTTC. Encoded protein: CAISEREDYGYTF.

The chain uses TRBV12-3 or TRBV12-4 and TRBJ2-2; 9 positions agree with TRBD1. The CDR3 consists of 16 residues. J gave up 4 bases and V 6 bases, and 9 bases lay outside the gene matches. The DNA for the CDR3 is TGTGCCAGCAGAGAGAGGACAGGGGCGGGCACCGGGGAGCTGTTTTTT. It specifies CASRERTGAGTGELFF.

This clonotype was seen repeatedly, ten times or more. The V gene is TRBV5-1, the J gene TRBJ1-2; 9 nucleotides match TRBD1. V trimming: 3 bases; J trimming: 7 bases; junction bases outside the gene matches: 13. CDR3 length equals 16 residues. CDR1 is SGHRS and CDR2 is YFSETQ in the germline V gene. CDR3 protein: CASSYGTTGGDAGYTF. The CDR3 DNA reads as TGCGCCAGCAGCTACGGAACGACAGGGGGAGATGCTGGCTACACCTTC.

In this sample, this clonotype turned up many times. This chain links TRBV6-5 with TRBJ2-7; tentative D call: TRBD2 (6 bases). CDR3 size: 16 residues. In germline, CDR1 is MNHEY, CDR2 SVGAGI. The V end lost 4 bases, the J end lost 6 bases, and 22 bases lay between the germline ends. This CDR3 reads CASSFLRGLARLEQYF. The CDR3 DNA follows: TGTGCCAGCAGTTTCCTCCGGGGTCTAGCGCGTCTCGAGCAGTACTTC.

This clonotype appeared a few times. The V and J genes are TRBV20-1 and TRBJ2-7, with D perhaps being TRBD1 or TRBD2 (5 bases each). CDR1 and CDR2 from the germline V gene are DFQATT and SNEGSKA (reference sequence). Trimming pared 0 bases from V and 4 bases from J, leaving 13 bases between. This CDR3 is built from 14 residues. CDR3 in amino acids: CSARDRHGGYEQYF. The CDR3 DNA is TGCAGTGCTAGAGATCGGCATGGGGGATACGAGCAGTACTTC.

This chain uses TRBV6-5 with TRBJ1-1; D not resolved. Germline assignment: CDR1 MNHEY and CDR2 SVGAGI. Trimming cost V 2 bases and J 3 bases, with 7 bases left between them. The CDR3 loop spans 13 amino acids. The CDR3 reads CASSYGRDTEAFF. The CDR3 DNA is TGTGCCAGCAGTTACGGTCGGGACACTGAAGCTTTCTTT.